This entry features one TCR beta chain sequence. CDR1 SGHVS and CDR2 FNYEAQ come from the germline V gene. Trimming shortened V by 6 bases and J by 12 bases, and 14 bases separated the two germline ends. This CDR3 is 11 amino acids long. Diagnosis rested on symptoms, serum thyroxine and TRAb, thyroid ultrasound, and orbital computed tomography. TCR beta CDR3 regions were amplified from RNA transcripts. The HTBI set primed first-round TCR CDR3 RT-PCR. TCRdb re-derived calls from the multiplex PCR reads in MiXCR, one entry per CDR3 protein. The table includes roughly 100,000 distinct CDR3 sequences, 47% detected once. This sample was included in a study of T cells in Graves' hyperthyroidism and ophthalmopathy. Background on the study: Before any treatment, at initial diagnosis, peripheral blood was collected.

Material for sequencing was blood. The chain couples TRBV7-6 to TRBJ1-2, with D perhaps TRBD1 (6 bases). This clonotype was sampled from a man in his forties with Graves' hyperthyroidism. The CDR3 protein is CASRYVRGNTF. CDR3 DNA: TGTGCCAGCAGATACGTCAGGGGAAACACCTTC. The full variable domain, its missing parts supplied by reference TRBV7-6 and TRBJ1-2, is GAGVSQSPRYKVTKRGQDVALRCDPISGHVSLYWYRQALGQGPEFLTYFNYEAQQDKSGLPNDRFSAERPEGSISTLTIQRTEQRDSAMYRCASRYVRGNTFGSGTRLTVV.